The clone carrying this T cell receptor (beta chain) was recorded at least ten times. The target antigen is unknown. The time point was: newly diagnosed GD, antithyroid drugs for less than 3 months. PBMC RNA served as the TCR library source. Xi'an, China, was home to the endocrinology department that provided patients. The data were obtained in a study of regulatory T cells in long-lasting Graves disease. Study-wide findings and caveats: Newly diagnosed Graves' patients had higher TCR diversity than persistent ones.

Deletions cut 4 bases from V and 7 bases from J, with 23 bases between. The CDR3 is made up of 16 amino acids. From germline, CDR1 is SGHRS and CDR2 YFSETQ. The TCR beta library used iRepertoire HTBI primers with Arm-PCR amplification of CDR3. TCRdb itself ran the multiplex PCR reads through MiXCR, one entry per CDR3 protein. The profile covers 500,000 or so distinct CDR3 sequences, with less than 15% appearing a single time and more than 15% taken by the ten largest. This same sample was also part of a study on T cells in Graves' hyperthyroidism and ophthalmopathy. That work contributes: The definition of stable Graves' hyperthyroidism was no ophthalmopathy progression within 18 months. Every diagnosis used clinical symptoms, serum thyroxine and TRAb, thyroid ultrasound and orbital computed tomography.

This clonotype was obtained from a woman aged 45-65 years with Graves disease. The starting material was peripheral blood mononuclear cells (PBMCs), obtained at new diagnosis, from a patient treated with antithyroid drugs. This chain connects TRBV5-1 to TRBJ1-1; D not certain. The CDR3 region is CASSHGRPPLWGEAFF. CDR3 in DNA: TGCGCCAGCAGCCATGGGAGACCCCCGCTGTGGGGTGAAGCTTTCTTT.